The clone carrying this TCR beta chain has just a few counts. This sample is part of a study of shared clonotypes between healthy human individuals. Only in-frame clones appear in the TCRdb table, and some are missing; sequencing was by immunoSEQ multiplex PCR. The sample contains some 790,000 clones, just under 75% of which appear only once. V lost 5 bases and J lost 6, with 13 bases in between. Germline CDR1 is LNHDA and CDR2 is SQIVND (reference sequence). CDR3 length: 14 amino acids. The V gene is TRBV19, the J gene TRBJ2-2; D remains unclear. This clonotype originated in a woman younger than 45 in good health. Sequenced sample: memory CD4+ T cells sorted from blood. Subset here: CD45RA-negative fraction. CDR3 amino acids: CASSASPAAGELFF. CDR3 DNA sequence: TGTGCCAGTAGTGCCTCCCCTGCCGCCGGGGAGCTGTTTTTT.